This T cell receptor beta chain was retrieved from a study of early T cells in non-severe SARS-CoV-2 infection. General observations from the study: The matching step, a VDJdb search, favored anti-spike CD8 responses and missed private and CD4 specificities.

The CDR3 runs to 13 residues. Trimming shortened V by 4 bases and J by 3 bases, and 10 bases separated the two germline ends. CDR1 and CDR2 from the germline V gene are SGHRS and YFSETQ. Turning to this clonotype: Its antigen is undetermined.

TCRdb reprocessed the 5' RACE reads with MiXCR, giving one entry per CDR3 protein. The table has 87,000 or so distinct CDR3 sequences, approximately 15% seen once. The sequence was collected from an adult who was a healthcare worker with PCR-confirmed SARS-CoV-2 infection or an uninfected control (not recorded which). The chain employs TRBV5-1 and TRBJ1-2, with D unclear. The specimen sequenced was whole blood. The CDR3 loop reads CASSPDGYYGYTF. DNA for the CDR3: TGCGCCAGCAGCCCGGACGGCTACTATGGCTACACCTTC.